The next 26 T cell receptor beta chains were all read from a single sample in a study of radiation and T cells in renal cell carcinoma. Described time point: blood 2 weeks post-SBRT. Indicated treatment: 15 Gy SBRT to primary tumor, nephrectomy 4 weeks later. The repertoire was sequenced with immunoSEQ multiplex PCR; TCRdb's copy has only in-frame clones and lacks some. The table has 45,000 to 55,000 clones, approximately 80% seen once. The sequencing used blood, collected from a patient whose treatment included radiotherapy and nephrectomy. The receptors were sampled from a woman aged 70-85 years with renal cell carcinoma.

The chain employs TRBV11-2 and TRBJ1-4; 8 bases align to TRBD1. V lost 4 bases and J lost 5; bases outside the gene matches: 6. Per germline, CDR1 SGHAT and CDR2 FQNNGV. The CDR3 spans 15 residues. The CDR3 is CASSYSGGANEKLFF. The CDR3 DNA follows: TGTGCCAGCAGCTACTCAGGGGGCGCGAATGAAAAACTGTTTTTT. Looking up the rest from reference TRBV11-2 and TRBJ1-4 gives the full variable domain: EAGVAQSPRYKIIEKRQSVAFWCNPISGHATLYWYQQILGQGPKLLIQFQNNGVVDDSQLPKDRFSAERLKGVDSTLKIQPAKLEDSAVYLCASSYSGGANEKLFFGSGTQLSVL.

The chain carries TRBV4-1 and TRBJ1-1; unclear D gene. Trimming left V 3 bases short and J 4 bases short, with 12 bases between. This CDR3 contains 14 residues. Germline CDR1 MGHRA, CDR2 YSYEKL. Here the CDR3 DNA reads TGCGCCAGCAGCCATGGGGTAGGGAGCACTGAAGCTTTCTTT. Its protein is CASSHGVGSTEAFF.

This chain connects TRBV7-2 to TRBJ2-7; D not certain. Trimming removed 3 bases from V and 0 bases from J, with 0 bases in between. This CDR3 is 11 amino acids long. Per germline, CDR1 SGHTA and CDR2 FQGNSA. The CDR3 loop reads CASSFSYEQYF. For the CDR3, the DNA is TGTGCCAGCAGCTTCTCCTACGAGCAGTACTTC.

The rearrangement joins TRBV19 to TRBJ2-7, with 14 bases lining up with TRBD2. V gave up 5 bases and J gave up 7 bases; unmatched junction bases: 13. The CDR3 has 17 residues. The germline gives CDR1 LNHDA, CDR2 SQIVND (reference sequence). CDR3 DNA: TGTGCCAGTAGTGCGGGACTAGCGGGGGCTACTTTACGGGAGCAGTACTTC. Translating it yields CASSAGLAGATLREQYF.

V and J are TRBV5-1 and TRBJ1-1; the match to TRBD1 covers 7 bases. The germline V gene has CDR1 SGHRS and CDR2 YFSETQ. V shed 0 bases and J 1 base; nucleotides not matched to a gene: 3. The CDR3 sequence is 15 residues long. The CDR3 region is CASSLVGQKNTEAFF. In DNA form, the CDR3 reads TGCGCCAGCAGCTTGGTGGGACAGAAGAACACTGAAGCTTTCTTT.

The genes are TRBV11-2 and TRBJ2-6; D uncertain. V gave up 4 bases and J gave up 1 base, with 8 bases separating them. Germline V lookup: CDR1 SGHAT, CDR2 FQNNGV. CDR3 size: 15 residues. The CDR3, as DNA: TGTGCCAGCAGCTCTACAGATTCTGGGGCCAACGTCCTGACTTTC. Translated, it gives CASSSTDSGANVLTF.

The V and J genes are TRBV5-1 and TRBJ2-3; D unresolved. Germline V gives CDR1 SGHRS, CDR2 YFSETQ. The V gene lost 6 bases and the J gene lost 0 bases, with 14 bases spanning the gap. The CDR3 spans 15 residues. The CDR3 is CASTPQSPSTDTQYF. The CDR3 DNA reads TGCGCCAGCACTCCCCAATCTCCGAGCACAGATACGCAGTATTTT.

The rearrangement links TRBV4-1 to TRBJ1-6, with D possibly matching TRBD1 (5 bases). Germline V gene lookup returns CDR1 MGHRA and CDR2 YSYEKL. V shed 6 bases and J shed 7 bases, with 13 bases lying between them. This CDR3 is built from 14 residues. CDR3 region: CASSRDAENSPLHF. CDR3 nucleotide sequence: TGCGCCAGCAGTCGGGACGCGGAAAATTCACCCCTCCACTTT.

This chain connects TRBV6-1 to TRBJ2-7; D is ambiguous. Per the germline V gene, CDR1 is MNHNS and CDR2 is SASEGT. The V end lost 6 bases, the J end lost 0 bases, and 12 bases lay between the germline ends. This CDR3 region has 14 residues. CDR3 in DNA: TGTGCCAGCAGCCTCAGGAAGAGCTCCTACGAGCAGTACTTC. Protein: CASSLRKSSYEQYF.

The rearrangement uses TRBV10-3 and TRBJ2-3, with TRBD2 as a possible D gene (6 bases). The V and J ends lost 8 bases and 2 bases respectively, with 14 bases between them. This CDR3 is built from 14 residues. Germline assignment: CDR1 ENHRY and CDR2 SYGVKD. CDR3: CAISGGSFTDTQYF. CDR3 nucleotide sequence: TGTGCCATCTCTGGGGGGAGCTTCACAGATACGCAGTATTTT.

The CDR3 spells CASSKLLRDRRPMNTEAFF. The CDR3 DNA reads as TGTGCCAGCAGCAAACTTCTTAGGGACAGGCGTCCTATGAACACTGAAGCTTTCTTT. The rearrangement links TRBV21-1 to TRBJ1-1; the table's D call TRBD1 went unverified against the DNA. TRBV21-1 is a known pseudogene. The CDR3 length is 19 residues.

The sample holds a few counts of this clone. J is TRBJ1-1 and V is TRBV19, with 10 bases that match TRBD1. With 7 bases clipped from V and 6 bases from J, the junction kept 14 bases outside the gene matches. The CDR3 loop spans 16 amino acids. In germline, CDR1 is LNHDA, CDR2 SQIVND (reference sequence). The CDR3 DNA reads as TGTGCCAGTACCCCGACAGGGGGCATAGGTTGGGCTGAAGCTTTCTTT. Protein sequence: CASTPTGGIGWAEAFF. Drawing the rest from reference TRBV19 and TRBJ1-1, the complete variable domain is DGGITQSPKYLFRKEGQNVTLSCEQNLNHDAMYWYRQDPGQGLRLIYYSQIVNDFQKGDIAEGYSVSREKKESFPLTVTSAQKNPTAFYLCASTPTGGIGWAEAFFGQGTRLTVV.

This clone was counted a few times. The V call is TRBV29-1, the J call TRBJ1-1; 10 nucleotides match TRBD1. Germline assignment: CDR1 SQVTM and CDR2 ANQGSEA. The CDR3 contains 15 residues. The trim removed 2 bases at V and 3 bases at J, leaving 6 bases unmatched. The DNA of the CDR3 is TGCAGCGTTGAACTACGACAGGGGGCGGACACTGAAGCTTTCTTT. As protein: CSVELRQGADTEAFF.

This rearrangement joins TRBV5-1 to TRBJ2-7; weak D call: TRBD2 (5 bases). Germline V gene sequence: CDR1 SGHRS, CDR2 YFSETQ. With 3 bases removed from V and 5 bases from J, the gap between germline ends came to 9 bases. The CDR3 contains 12 residues. The CDR3 DNA reads as TGCGCCAGCAGCTCGGCTAGCCACGAGCAGTACTTC. Residues: CASSSASHEQYF.

This chain joins TRBV2 and TRBJ2-7; 8 nucleotides match TRBD1. With V trimmed by 2 bases and J by 3 bases, 6 bases remained unmatched. CDR1 is SNHLY and CDR2 is FYNNEI in the germline V gene. The CDR3 is 15 amino acids. The CDR3 coding sequence is TGTGCCAGCAGTGAACAAAGGGACAGGAGCTACGAGCAGTACTTC. Its translation: CASSEQRDRSYEQYF.

The chain has TRBV21-1 and TRBJ1-4. TRBV21-1 counts as a pseudogene. This CDR3 region has 17 residues. CDR3 DNA sequence: TGTGCCAGCAGCACTTATGAAACGGGGTGTGGTTATGAAAAACTGTTTTTT. This encodes CASSTYETGCGYEKLFF.

This chain links TRBV27 with TRBJ2-3; D is perhaps TRBD2 (6 bases). The CDR3 length is 16 residues. The ends were cut back, 5 bases at V and 0 bases at J, with 15 bases in the middle. Germline-derived CDR1 and CDR2 are MNHEY and SMNVEV (reference sequence). CDR3: CASSPQGLSSTDTQYF. The CDR3 DNA reads TGTGCCAGCAGTCCCCAGGGACTCTCTAGCACAGATACGCAGTATTTT.

The chain combines TRBV5-4 with TRBJ2-7; either TRBD1 or TRBD2 may fit D (5 bases each). In germline, CDR1 is SGHNT, CDR2 YYREEE (reference sequence). The CDR3 is made up of 15 amino acids. Trimming left V 4 bases short and J 1 base short, with 15 bases between. The CDR3 reads CASSEGTDYSYEQYF. The DNA of the CDR3 is TGTGCCAGCAGCGAGGGGACCGATTATTCCTACGAGCAGTACTTC.

This clone was picked up one time. The rearrangement joins TRBV11-2 to TRBJ2-1; D unclear. The CDR3 contains 15 residues. V was clipped by 3 bases and J by 8 bases, with 17 bases between them. Germline assignment: CDR1 SGHAT and CDR2 FQNNGV. CDR3 loop: CASSFDGRGRDEQFF. Here the CDR3 DNA reads TGTGCCAGCAGCTTTGACGGGCGAGGAAGGGATGAGCAGTTCTTC.

This clone was picked up a small number of times. The V and J genes are TRBV5-1 and TRBJ1-1, with no clear D. The germline CDR1 and CDR2 sequences are SGHRS and YFSETQ. The ends were cut back, 0 bases at V and 1 base at J, with 7 bases in the middle. The CDR3 consists of 14 residues. CDR3 bases: TGCGCCAGCAGCTTGGGACCGTCGAACACTGAAGCTTTCTTT. This codes for CASSLGPSNTEAFF.

V gene TRBV25-1 combines with J gene TRBJ2-2; D is uncertain. This CDR3 has 10 amino acids. Germline V gene data show CDR1 as MGHDK and CDR2 as SYGVNS. Deletions cut 5 bases from V and 7 bases from J, with 2 bases between. The CDR3 DNA sequence: TGTGCCAGCAGTAACGGGGAGCTGTTTTTT. This sequence encodes CASSNGELFF.

The V and J genes are TRBV5-6 and TRBJ2-1, with 7 bases identical to TRBD2. This CDR3 region has 17 residues. V lost 0 bases and J lost 4; bases outside the gene matches: 10. Germline V gives CDR1 SGHDT, CDR2 YYEEEE. CDR3 coding DNA: TGTGCCAGCAGCTTGGCTTCGCGGGGGAGTGCGTACAATGAGCAGTTCTTC. Its protein is CASSLASRGSAYNEQFF.

The J gene is TRBJ1-1, the V gene TRBV27; D gene uncertain. V dropped 3 bases and J dropped 3 bases, with 14 bases sitting between them. Per the germline V gene, CDR1 is MNHEY and CDR2 is SMNVEV (reference sequence). This CDR3 region has 15 residues. The CDR3 loop is CASSFGGVGHTEAFF. The CDR3 DNA reads as TGTGCCAGCAGTTTTGGTGGGGTCGGCCACACTGAAGCTTTCTTT.

This clone has a single count. The chain employs TRBV5-1 and TRBJ1-4; no clear D gene. Per the germline V gene, CDR1 is SGHRS and CDR2 is YFSETQ. Trimming stripped 0 bases from V and 8 bases from J, with 11 bases between. CDR3 size: 14 residues. CDR3 sequence (DNA): TGCGCCAGCAGCTTGGTGGGAGGGCGCGAAAAACTGTTTTTT. Protein sequence: CASSLVGGREKLFF.

The CDR3 region is CASSSSGPNTEAFF. The CDR3 region has the DNA TGTGCCAGCAGCTCCTCGGGACCGAACACTGAAGCTTTCTTT. This chain uses TRBV11-3 with TRBJ1-1; D possibly corresponds to TRBD1 (5 bases). V was cut by 4 bases and J by 1 base, with 10 bases left in between. This CDR3 has 14 amino acids. Germline values: CDR1 SGHNT, CDR2 YENEEA.

The V call is TRBV10-2, the J call TRBJ2-7; no reliable D call. With 3 bases removed from V and 4 bases from J, the gap between germline ends came to 7 bases. This CDR3 region has 12 residues. Looked up from germline, CDR1 is WSHSY and CDR2 is SAAADI. CDR3 DNA: TGCGCCAGCAGTGAATCCGGGTACGAGCAGTACTTC. This codes for CASSESGYEQYF.